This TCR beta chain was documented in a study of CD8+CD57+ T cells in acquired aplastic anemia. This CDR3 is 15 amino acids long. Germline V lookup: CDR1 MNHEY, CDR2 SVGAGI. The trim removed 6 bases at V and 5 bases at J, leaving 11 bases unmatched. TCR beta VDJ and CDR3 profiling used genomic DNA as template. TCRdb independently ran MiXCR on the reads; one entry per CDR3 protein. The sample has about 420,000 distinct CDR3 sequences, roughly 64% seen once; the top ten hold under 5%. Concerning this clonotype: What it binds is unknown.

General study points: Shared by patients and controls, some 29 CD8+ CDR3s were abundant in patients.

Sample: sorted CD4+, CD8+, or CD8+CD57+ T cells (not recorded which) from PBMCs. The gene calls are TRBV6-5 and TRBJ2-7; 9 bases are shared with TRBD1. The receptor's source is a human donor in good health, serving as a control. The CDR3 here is CASRNPGQGSHEQYF. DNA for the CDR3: TGTGCCAGCAGAAATCCGGGACAGGGTTCCCACGAGCAGTACTTC.